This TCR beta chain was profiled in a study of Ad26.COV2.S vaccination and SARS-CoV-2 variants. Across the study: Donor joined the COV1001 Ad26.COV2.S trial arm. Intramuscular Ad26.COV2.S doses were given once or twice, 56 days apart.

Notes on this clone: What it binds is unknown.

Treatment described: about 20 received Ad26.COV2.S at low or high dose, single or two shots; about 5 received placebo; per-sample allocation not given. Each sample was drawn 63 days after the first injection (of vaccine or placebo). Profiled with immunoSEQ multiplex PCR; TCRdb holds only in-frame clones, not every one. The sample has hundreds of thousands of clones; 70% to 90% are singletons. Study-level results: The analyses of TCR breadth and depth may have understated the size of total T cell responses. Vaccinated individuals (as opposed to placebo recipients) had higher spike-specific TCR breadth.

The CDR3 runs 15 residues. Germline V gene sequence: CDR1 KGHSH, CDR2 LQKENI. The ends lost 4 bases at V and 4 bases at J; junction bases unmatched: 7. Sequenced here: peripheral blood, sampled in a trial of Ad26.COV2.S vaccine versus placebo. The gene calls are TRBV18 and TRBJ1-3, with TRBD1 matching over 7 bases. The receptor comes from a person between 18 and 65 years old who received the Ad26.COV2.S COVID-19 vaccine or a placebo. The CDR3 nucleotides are TGTGCCAGCTCACTGGGACAGTTGGAAGGAAACACCATATATTTT. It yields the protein CASSLGQLEGNTIYF.